The rows below give T cell receptor beta chains drawn from one sample of a study of tumor-infiltrating lymphocytes in primary liver carcinoma. TCRdb independently ran MiXCR on the multiplex PCR reads; one entry per CDR3 protein. Of 300,000 to 350,000 distinct CDR3 sequences listed, around three fifths were seen once; the top ten hold approximately 5.9%. The sample taken for sequencing was peripheral blood. The source of these receptors is a man in his forties with primary liver carcinoma and hepatitis B virus infection. The CDR3 runs from the conserved cysteine through the conserved F or W. The D gene is left open where the match is weak. Clone size is shown for a subset of rows, as once, few, many or a class of expanded clone.

clone_size: .
v_call: TRBV11-1
j_call: TRBJ2-1
d_call: TRBD1
cdr3_aa: CASSLVGQGYNGQFF
cdr3_nt: TGTGCCAGCAGCTTAGTCGGACAGGGATACAATGGGCAATTCTTC

clone_size: .
v_call: TRBV6-5
j_call: TRBJ1-1
d_call: .
cdr3_aa: CASSLTGPNTEAFF
cdr3_nt: TGTGCCAGCAGTCTTACAGGGCCAAACACTGAAGCTTTCTTT

clone_size: many
v_call: TRBV29-1
j_call: TRBJ1-1
d_call: .
cdr3_aa: CSYMEIQAFF
cdr3_nt: TGCAGTTATATGGAGATACAAGCTTTCTTT

clone_size: .
v_call: TRBV11-2
j_call: TRBJ2-1
d_call: .
cdr3_aa: CAGSIQLAGKFF
cdr3_nt: TGTGCCGGCAGCATACAGCTAGCTGGAAAGTTCTTC

clone_size: .
v_call: TRBV29-1
j_call: TRBJ1-2
d_call: TRBD1
cdr3_aa: CNGGQASNYGYTF
cdr3_nt: TGCAACGGGGGACAGGCAAGCAACTATGGCTACACCTTC

clone_size: .
v_call: TRBV5-1
j_call: TRBJ2-5
d_call: .
cdr3_aa: CASSLQAPGTQYF
cdr3_nt: TGCGCCAGCAGCTTACAGGCCCCAGGGACCCAGTACTTC

clone_size: .
v_call: TRBV10-3
j_call: TRBJ2-1
d_call: TRBD2
cdr3_aa: CAISESWREYGEQFF
cdr3_nt: TGTGCCATCAGTGAGTCGTGGCGGGAGTACGGTGAGCAGTTCTTC

clone_size: few
v_call: TRBV4-3
j_call: TRBJ2-2
d_call: TRBD2
cdr3_aa: CASSHGAGGGSGELFF
cdr3_nt: TGCGCCAGCAGCCACGGAGCGGGAGGGGGAAGTGGGGAGCTGTTTTTT

clone_size: many
v_call: TRBV4-2
j_call: TRBJ2-3
d_call: .
cdr3_aa: CASSQGDIGNWGTDTQYF
cdr3_nt: TGTGCCAGCAGCCAAGGGGATATCGGAAACTGGGGCACAGATACGCAGTATTTT

clone_size: .
v_call: TRBV12-3/TRBV12-4
j_call: TRBJ1-4
d_call: .
cdr3_aa: CASSPDGTLREKLFF
cdr3_nt: TGTGCCAGCAGTCCAGACGGGACCCTGAGGGAAAAACTGTTTTTT

clone_size: many
v_call: TRBV29-1
j_call: TRBJ2-5
d_call: .
cdr3_aa: CSVKEAGETQYF
cdr3_nt: TGCAGCGTTAAGGAGGCGGGAGAGACCCAGTACTTC

clone_size: once
v_call: TRBV28
j_call: TRBJ1-1
d_call: .
cdr3_aa: CASSLQNTEAFF
cdr3_nt: TGTGCCAGCAGCTTACAGAACACTGAAGCTTTCTTT

clone_size: .
v_call: TRBV20-1
j_call: TRBJ1-1
d_call: .
cdr3_aa: CSASALTGNTEAFF
cdr3_nt: TGCAGTGCTAGCGCGTTGACAGGGAACACTGAAGCTTTCTTT

clone_size: .
v_call: TRBV29-1
j_call: TRBJ1-1
d_call: .
cdr3_aa: CSVGQGLSGAFF
cdr3_nt: TGCAGCGTTGGGCAGGGTCTCAGCGGAGCTTTCTTT

clone_size: many
v_call: TRBV11-2
j_call: TRBJ2-7
d_call: .
cdr3_aa: CASSLNSAYEQYF
cdr3_nt: TGTGCCAGCAGCTTAAACAGCGCCTACGAGCAGTACTTC

clone_size: many
v_call: TRBV10-3
j_call: TRBJ2-7
d_call: TRBD1
cdr3_aa: CAISPGQGTYEQYF
cdr3_nt: TGTGCCATCAGCCCGGGACAGGGAACCTACGAGCAGTACTTC

clone_size: .
v_call: TRBV6-5
j_call: TRBJ1-3
d_call: TRBD1
cdr3_aa: CASSTSTGSWNSGNTIYF
cdr3_nt: TGTGCCAGCAGTACATCGACAGGGAGTTGGAACTCTGGAAACACCATATATTTT

clone_size: few
v_call: TRBV12-3/TRBV12-4
j_call: TRBJ1-2
d_call: .
cdr3_aa: CASSLSGRYHGYTF
cdr3_nt: TGTGCCAGCAGTTTATCCGGGAGGTACCATGGCTACACCTTC

clone_size: .
v_call: TRBV6-6
j_call: TRBJ1-3
d_call: .
cdr3_aa: CASCYLQGSIGNTIYF
cdr3_nt: TGTGCCAGCTGTTATCTACAGGGTTCAATTGGAAACACCATATATTTT

clone_size: .
v_call: TRBV6-2/TRBV6-3
j_call: TRBJ2-3
d_call: TRBD2
cdr3_aa: CVSSNLRRTSTDTQYF
cdr3_nt: TGTGTCAGCAGTAACCTAAGACGGACTAGCACAGATACGCAGTATTTC

clone_size: .
v_call: TRBV5-4
j_call: TRBJ1-1
d_call: .
cdr3_aa: CASSFFQMNTEAFF
cdr3_nt: TGTGCCAGCAGCTTTTTCCAGATGAACACTGAAGCTTTCTTT

clone_size: many
v_call: TRBV6-2/TRBV6-3
j_call: TRBJ1-1
d_call: .
cdr3_aa: CASSFSGNTEAFF
cdr3_nt: TGTGCCAGCAGTTTCTCCGGAAACACTGAAGCTTTCTTT

clone_size: .
v_call: TRBV28
j_call: TRBJ2-7
d_call: .
cdr3_aa: CASSLSRPVYEQYF
cdr3_nt: TGTGCCAGCAGTTTATCCAGGCCGGTCTACGAGCAGTACTTC

clone_size: .
v_call: TRBV7-9
j_call: TRBJ2-3
d_call: TRBD1
cdr3_aa: CASSTTGGNTDTQYF
cdr3_nt: TGTGCCAGCAGTACGACAGGGGGCAACACAGATACGCAGTATTTT

clone_size: .
v_call: TRBV10-2
j_call: TRBJ1-1
d_call: TRBD1
cdr3_aa: CANKGQMNTEAFF
cdr3_nt: TGCGCCAACAAGGGACAGATGAACACTGAAGCTTTCTTT

clone_size: many
v_call: TRBV6-5
j_call: TRBJ1-5
d_call: .
cdr3_aa: CASSYSIDQPQHF
cdr3_nt: TGTGCCAGCAGTTACTCAATAGATCAGCCCCAGCATTTT

clone_size: .
v_call: TRBV11-3
j_call: TRBJ2-1
d_call: TRBD2
cdr3_aa: CASCLDRAGGHEQFF
cdr3_nt: TGTGCCAGTTGCTTAGATCGAGCGGGAGGGCATGAGCAGTTCTTC

clone_size: .
v_call: TRBV12-3/TRBV12-4
j_call: TRBJ1-1
d_call: .
cdr3_aa: CGSRGDPPEAFF
cdr3_nt: TGTGGCAGCAGAGGAGACCCTCCCGAAGCTTTCTTT